These 14 T cell receptor beta chains were sequenced from one sample in a study of T-cell reconstitution after alpha-beta-depleted transplantation in children. Construction of the TCRbeta library involved unique molecular identifiers. TCRdb processed the PCR reads anew with MiXCR; each CDR3 protein has one entry. The table lists hundreds of thousands of distinct CDR3 sequences, roughly 15% of them singletons. This specimen was PBMCs, mostly from graft donor cells, taken 360 days after TCRalphabeta/CD19-depleted stem cell transplant. These receptors originate from a male patient aged 10 to 17 who had a stem cell transplant for acute lymphoblastic leukemia, so the T cells may come from the graft donor.

The sample holds a few counts of this clonotype. V gene TRBV18 combines with J gene TRBJ1-3; D call uncertain. This CDR3 region has 14 residues. V lost 8 bases to trimming and J lost 0 bases, with 11 bases between them. The germline V gene has CDR1 KGHSH and CDR2 LQKENI. In DNA, the CDR3 is TGTGCCAGCAGGGAGGCACCCTCTGGAAACACCATATATTTT. Its protein product is CASREAPSGNTIYF.

This chain links TRBV6-5 with TRBJ2-1; 11 bases line up with TRBD2. The V gene end was trimmed by 6 bases and the J gene end by 5 bases; junction bases not matched to a gene: 12. Germline CDR1 and CDR2: MNHEY and SVGAGI. This CDR3 region has 17 residues. DNA of the CDR3: TGTGCCAGCAGCCACCGATGCCTAGCGGGAGGCCACAATGAGCAGTTCTTC. Translated: CASSHRCLAGGHNEQFF.

This clonotype occurred many times. The rearrangement links TRBV27 to TRBJ2-7; 10 bases are a match to TRBD2. V lost 4 bases to trimming and J lost 7 bases; unmatched junction nucleotides: 7. The CDR3 totals 14 residues. Germline V CDR1 and CDR2: MNHEY, SMNVEV (reference sequence). The chain's CDR3 is CASSSSGRAGEQYF. The CDR3 DNA reads as TGTGCCAGCAGTTCCAGCGGGAGGGCAGGAGAGCAGTACTTC.

The rearrangement links TRBV7-9 to TRBJ2-2; 10 bases map to TRBD2. The CDR3 sequence is 16 residues long. With V trimmed by 7 bases and J by 2 bases, 7 bases remained unmatched. Per the germline V gene, CDR1 is SEHNR and CDR2 is FQNEAQ (reference sequence). The CDR3 here is CASNELAGENTGELFF. The DNA of the CDR3 is TGTGCCAGCAACGAGCTAGCGGGAGAAAACACCGGGGAGCTGTTTTTT.

The chain is built from TRBV4-1 and TRBJ2-5, with D tentatively TRBD2 (6 bases). V was cut by 4 bases and J by 3 bases, with 12 bases left in between. CDR3 length: 14 residues. Germline V gives CDR1 MGHRA, CDR2 YSYEKL. The CDR3 protein is CASSLQLAEETQYF. The CDR3 DNA is TGCGCCAGCAGCCTTCAACTAGCAGAAGAGACCCAGTACTTC.

In its sample, this clonotype was seen a few times. This chain joins TRBV18 and TRBJ2-7, with 7 bases matching TRBD2. The junction had 4 bases not matched to a gene; V was cut back by 6 bases and J by 2 bases. Germline V gene lookup returns CDR1 KGHSH and CDR2 LQKENI. There are 13 residues in the CDR3. CDR3 sequence reads: CASSRTRPYEQYF. The DNA for the CDR3 is TGTGCCAGCTCCCGGACTAGACCCTACGAGCAGTACTTC.

The table lists this clonotype with a few counts. The chain recombines TRBV29-1 with TRBJ2-1, with D unclear. Trimming took 2 bases from V and 7 from J, leaving 12 bases between them. The CDR3 totals 13 residues. Germline V lookup: CDR1 SQVTM, CDR2 ANQGSEA. Here the CDR3 DNA reads TGCAGCGTTGAACGGAAGGTTTGGAATGAGCAGTTCTTC. Protein sequence: CSVERKVWNEQFF.

V and J are TRBV6-1 and TRBJ2-6; 7 bases are a match to TRBD2. The CDR3 consists of 17 residues. Trimming took 5 bases from V and 3 from J; bases not matched to a gene: 10. Per the germline V gene, CDR1 is MNHNS and CDR2 is SASEGT. CDR3 sequence: CASSRGSTSRGANVLTF. CDR3 nucleotide sequence: TGTGCCAGCAGTCGGGGTTCGACTAGCCGTGGGGCCAACGTCCTGACTTTC.

This clonotype was observed many times. The V gene is TRBV20-1, the J gene TRBJ2-7, with 11 bases aligning to TRBD2. V dropped 3 bases and J dropped 2; count of bases not matched to a gene: 15. The germline V gene has CDR1 DFQATT and CDR2 SNEGSKA (reference sequence). The CDR3 covers 18 residues. This chain's CDR3 is CSASPRLAGGPPAYEQYF. For the CDR3, the DNA is TGCAGTGCTAGCCCGAGGCTAGCGGGGGGACCACCCGCCTACGAGCAGTACTTC.

This clonotype occurred a few times. This rearrangement joins TRBV7-9 to TRBJ1-1; 7 positions agree with TRBD1. Germline V gene data show CDR1 as SEHNR and CDR2 as FQNEAQ (reference sequence). The CDR3 totals 17 residues. V gave up 4 bases and J gave up 1 base; unmatched junction bases: 12. The CDR3 spells CASSSGQAAQGNTEAFF. The CDR3, as DNA: TGTGCCAGCAGCTCCGGACAGGCGGCCCAGGGGAACACTGAAGCTTTCTTT.

V usage is TRBV5-1 and J usage is TRBJ2-7; TRBD1 matches 8 bases. V shed 3 bases and J 3 bases; nucleotides not matched to a gene: 5. The CDR3 is made up of 14 amino acids. Germline CDR1 reads SGHRS; CDR2 reads YFSETQ. The CDR3 loop is CASSCDRGDYEQYF. The CDR3 region has the DNA TGCGCCAGCAGCTGCGACAGGGGCGACTACGAGCAGTACTTC.

In its sample, this clonotype was seen a few times. The chain links TRBV4-1 to TRBJ2-4, with TRBD1 as a possible D gene (5 bases). Trimming took off 6 bases at V and 0 bases at J, with 18 bases between the two ends. The CDR3 is 17 residues long. CDR1 is MGHRA and CDR2 is YSYEKL in the germline V gene. The CDR3 DNA sequence: TGCGCCAGCAGTCGACTTCAGGGAACCCTAGCCAAAAACATTCAGTACTTC. Translating it yields CASSRLQGTLAKNIQYF.

This clonotype came up a few times. This chain joins TRBV28 and TRBJ2-7; TRBD2 is a possible D gene (6 bases). The germline V and J ends were trimmed by 0 bases and 2 bases, with 14 bases remaining between them. CDR3 size: 16 residues. Germline values: CDR1 MDHEN, CDR2 SYDVKM. The CDR3 loop reads CASSLWGSAGTYEQYF. For the CDR3, the DNA is TGTGCCAGCAGTTTATGGGGAAGCGCGGGAACCTACGAGCAGTACTTC.

The rearrangement uses TRBV29-1 and TRBJ2-1; 9 bases are a match to TRBD1. The junction had 5 bases not matched to a gene; V was cut back by 6 bases and J by 2 bases. CDR1 SQVTM and CDR2 ANQGSEA come from the germline V gene. The length of the CDR3 is 14 residues. CDR3 residues: CSVDRDRAYNEQFF. CDR3 nucleotides: TGCAGCGTCGACCGGGACAGGGCCTACAATGAGCAGTTCTTC.